This entry is about one T cell receptor (beta chain). The target antigen is unknown. This may arise from a read error, as a much more abundant clone is one base away. This CDR3 spans 15 amino acids. V lost 11 bases, J lost 0 bases, and 17 bases lay in between. Germline V gives CDR1 KGHSH, CDR2 LQKENI. These data are taken from a study of CD8 T cells in ankylosing spondylitis. Study-level results: Disease-linked clones bore a CD8+ phenotype, appearing relatively rarely in peripheral blood.

Quantitative 5'-RACE with molecular barcodes was used to make the TCR beta libraries. TCRdb re-analysed the 5' RACE reads in MiXCR, keeping a single row per CDR3 protein. Of 200,000 or so distinct CDR3 sequences detected, about 20% appear once; the ten largest clones hold around 4.7%. The sample taken for sequencing was blood, either unsorted or a sorted T cell fraction (not recorded which). The clonotype was recovered from a male donor aged 5 to 29 with ankylosing spondylitis or in good health (not recorded which). The J gene is TRBJ2-1, the V gene TRBV18, with D perhaps given as TRBD1 or TRBD2 (6 bases each). The CDR3 here is CAGLAGGISYNEQFF. The CDR3 region has the DNA TGTGCCGGCCTCGCCGGGGGCATCTCCTACAATGAGCAGTTCTTC.